This TCR beta chain was sequenced for a study of technical replicates of blood from a handful of donors. Per germline, CDR1 MNHNS and CDR2 SASEGT. The CDR3 runs to 17 residues. V dropped 3 bases and J dropped 3 bases, with 20 bases sitting between them. Sequencing was performed with immunoSEQ multiplex PCR; in TCRdb, only in-frame clones are kept and a portion is missing. The sample shows tens of thousands of clones, around 94% of them seen only once. The chain has TRBV6-1 and TRBJ1-2; D is unclear. The sequenced sample was T cells isolated from PBMCs. This TCR was recovered from a human donor in good health. CDR3 nucleotide sequence: TGTGCCAGCAGTGACAACGTACGAGGCAGCCCCGACTATGGCTACACCTTC. It yields the protein CASSDNVRGSPDYGYTF.